A single sample gave rise to the 20 T cell receptor beta chains below, sequenced in a study of response to subunit inactivated influenza vaccine listed by TCRdb under 2018. Preparation of the library involved RT-PCR. Sequencing was carried out with an Illumina HiSeq 2500. Starting from the raw public reads, TCRdb applied fastp trimming at Q25, assembled clones with MiXCR and retained in-frame beta chains. Identical CDR3 protein sequences are pooled into one entry, listed with their most common genes and DNA. The sample records 700,000 to 800,000 distinct CDR3 sequences, roughly 18% of which are singletons. The ten biggest clones cover 11% of the sample. Sequencing used PBMCs from blood, obtained about 5 days after vaccination. Receptors were obtained from a man in his fifties or sixties who received an inactivated influenza vaccine. Donor details come from another sample of the same person, matched by shared clones.

The chain joins TRBV4-2 to TRBJ2-7; TRBD2 aligns across 12 bases. CDR1 LGHNA and CDR2 YNFKEQ come from the germline V gene. This CDR3 is built from 18 residues. Trimming cost V 0 bases and J 1 base; bases outside gene matches: 7. CDR3 sequence: CASSQERLAGGRSYEQYF. The CDR3 DNA follows: TGTGCCAGCAGCCAAGAGAGGCTAGCGGGAGGGCGGTCCTACGAGCAGTACTTC.

This clonotype was observed a handful of times. The J gene is TRBJ2-3, the V gene TRBV20-1; D is possibly TRBD1 (6 bases). The CDR3 sequence is 13 residues long. The germline V gene encodes CDR1 DFQATT and CDR2 SNEGSKA (reference sequence). V shed 1 base and J shed 3 bases, with 8 bases lying between them. The CDR3: CSARATGTDTQYF. The DNA of the CDR3 is TGCAGTGCTAGAGCCACAGGGACAGATACGCAGTATTTT.

This clonotype was detected a few times. The V and J genes are TRBV7-2 and TRBJ2-4; maybe TRBD2 (5 bases). Trimming cost V 5 bases and J 9 bases, with 14 bases left between them. The CDR3 has 13 amino acids. Germline V gene lookup returns CDR1 SGHTA and CDR2 FQGNSA. In nucleotides, the CDR3 is TGTGCCAGCAGCCCCCAAGGCGAGGGCATTCAGTACTTC. The encoded protein is CASSPQGEGIQYF.

The rearrangement joins TRBV18 to TRBJ2-2, with D perhaps TRBD1 (5 bases). V was pared by 1 base and J by 4 bases, with 7 bases between. This CDR3 region has 14 residues. CDR1 and CDR2 from the germline V gene are KGHSH and LQKENI. CDR3 region: CASSPQGATGELFF. Written as DNA, the CDR3 is TGTGCCAGCTCACCACAAGGGGCCACCGGGGAGCTGTTTTTT.

This clonotype was recorded a few times. This sequence joins TRBV20-1 and TRBJ2-7; 8 positions agree with TRBD1. J lost 1 base, V lost 3 bases, and 5 bases had no gene match. Germline V gene data show CDR1 as DFQATT and CDR2 as SNEGSKA (reference sequence). The CDR3 has 14 residues. The CDR3 DNA is TGCAGTGCTAGGGGCAACAGGGGGTCCTACGAGCAGTACTTC. It translates to CSARGNRGSYEQYF.

V is TRBV11-2 and J is TRBJ2-7; D remains unclear. The V and J ends lost 2 bases and 5 bases respectively, with 19 bases between them. CDR3 length equals 16 residues. The germline V gene encodes CDR1 SGHAT and CDR2 FQNNGV. The chain's CDR3 is CASSLLELQPLNEQYF. The CDR3 nucleotides read TGTGCCAGCAGCTTATTGGAGCTCCAACCTCTTAACGAGCAGTACTTC. Combining the CDR3 with reference TRBV11-2 and TRBJ2-7 gives the whole variable domain EAGVAQSPRYKIIEKRQSVAFWCNPISGHATLYWYQQILGQGPKLLIQFQNNGVVDDSQLPKDRFSAERLKGVDSTLKIQPAKLEDSAVYLCASSLLELQPLNEQYFGPGTRLTVT.

DNA for the CDR3: TGTGCCAGCAGTAGAGGGGGACAGATCTCCTACGAGCAGTACTTC. Protein product: CASSRGGQISYEQYF. The V call is TRBV7-9, the J call TRBJ2-7; TRBD1 matches at 7 bases. Per the germline V gene, CDR1 is SEHNR and CDR2 is FQNEAQ (reference sequence). The CDR3 is 15 amino acids. After removal of 6 bases from V and 0 bases from J, the junction contained 8 bases not matched to a gene.

The chain recombines TRBV7-2 with TRBJ1-4; D might be TRBD1 (5 bases). The CDR3 runs to 15 residues. Germline-derived CDR1 and CDR2 are SGHTA and FQGNSA. The V end was cut by 1 base, the J end by 8 bases, with 14 bases between. CDR3 loop: CASSLVMQGGEKLFF. The DNA for the CDR3 is TGTGCCAGCAGCTTAGTCATGCAGGGCGGGGAAAAACTGTTTTTT.

This chain links TRBV9 with TRBJ2-7, with D perhaps assigned TRBD1 or TRBD2 (5 bases each). This CDR3 is 15 amino acids long. Trimming stripped 4 bases from V and 2 bases from J, with 16 bases between. Germline values: CDR1 SGDLS, CDR2 YYNGEE. The DNA for the CDR3 is TGTGCCAGCAGCCCGATGGGGGAACCCACCTACGAGCAGTACTTC. This codes for CASSPMGEPTYEQYF.

This chain uses TRBV9 with TRBJ2-1, with 9 bases matching TRBD2. The CDR3 spans 16 residues. CDR1 and CDR2 from the germline V gene are SGDLS and YYNGEE. J was trimmed by 3 bases and V by 0 bases; bases with no gene match: 4. The CDR3 nucleotides read TGTGCCAGCAGCGTAGACCAGCGGGGGGACTACAATGAGCAGTTCTTC. Translation gives CASSVDQRGDYNEQFF.

This chain uses TRBV12-3 or TRBV12-4 with TRBJ2-5; 10 bases match TRBD1. V lost 6 bases, J lost 5 bases, and 6 bases stayed unmatched. CDR3 length: 14 residues. In DNA form, the CDR3 reads TGTGCCAGCAGCCCGACAGGGGGCGAGGAGACCCAGTACTTC. It translates to CASSPTGGEETQYF.

This chain uses TRBV10-3 with TRBJ2-3; 10 bases agree with TRBD2. V gave up 8 bases and J gave up 2 bases; unmatched junction bases: 10. The CDR3 extends over 16 amino acids. Per the germline V gene, CDR1 is ENHRY and CDR2 is SYGVKD. The CDR3 reads CAIGGIAGGTTDTQYF. CDR3 coding DNA: TGTGCCATCGGCGGAATAGCGGGGGGCACCACAGATACGCAGTATTTT.

This clonotype occurred many times. The chain combines TRBV9 with TRBJ1-6; the D is unclear. With 0 bases removed from V and 8 bases from J, the gap between germline ends came to 9 bases. Per the germline V gene, CDR1 is SGDLS and CDR2 is YYNGEE. The CDR3 totals 14 residues. For the CDR3, the DNA is TGTGCCAGCAGCGTAGAGGTCGAGGATTCACCCCTCCACTTT. It yields the protein CASSVEVEDSPLHF.

The V call is TRBV6-5, the J call TRBJ2-5; D is perhaps TRBD1 (6 bases). Per germline, CDR1 MNHEY and CDR2 SVGAGI. The V and J ends lost 0 bases and 2 bases respectively, with 10 bases between them. CDR3 size: 15 residues. The CDR3 DNA is TGTGCCAGCAGTTACTCGGACAGCCGACAAGAGACCCAGTACTTC. Protein: CASSYSDSRQETQYF.

V usage is TRBV11-2 and J usage is TRBJ2-5; 11 bases are shared with TRBD1. V lost 1 base and J lost 4; bases outside the gene matches: 8. The CDR3 sequence is 17 residues long. CDR1 SGHAT and CDR2 FQNNGV come from the germline V gene. The CDR3 sequence is CASSLAVGQGGAETQYF. CDR3 DNA sequence: TGTGCCAGCAGCTTAGCCGTGGGACAGGGGGGAGCAGAGACCCAGTACTTC.

CDR3 amino acids: CASTPGGGANYGYTF. CDR3 coding DNA: TGTGCCAGCACCCCTGGGGGGGGAGCTAACTATGGCTACACCTTC. The chain couples TRBV12-3 or TRBV12-4 to TRBJ1-2, with D maybe TRBD1 (5 bases). The CDR3 sequence is 15 residues long. V shed 7 bases and J shed 0 bases, with 15 bases lying between them.

This chain uses TRBV28 with TRBJ2-3; 11 bases agree with TRBD2. CDR1 is MDHEN, CDR2 SYDVKM, per germline. The CDR3 sequence is 17 residues long. V trimming: 6 bases; J trimming: 5 bases; junction bases outside the gene matches: 13. DNA of the CDR3: TGTGCCAGCAGCCAAGATAGGACCGGGACTAGCGGAGATACGCAGTATTTT. Protein: CASSQDRTGTSGDTQYF.

This chain links TRBV10-2 with TRBJ2-5, with TRBD1 matching over 8 bases. Trimming removed 11 bases from V and 4 bases from J; junction bases left unmatched: 6. CDR1 WSHSY and CDR2 SAAADI come from the germline V gene. This CDR3 is built from 12 residues. The CDR3 region is CAATGGRETQYF. The DNA of the CDR3 is TGCGCCGCAACAGGGGGAAGAGAGACCCAGTACTTC.

This clonotype was seen a few times. The chain couples TRBV9 to TRBJ1-2, with TRBD1 matching over 7 bases. There are 15 residues in the CDR3. V lost 2 bases, J lost 2 bases, and 6 bases stayed unmatched. Germline lookup yields CDR1 SGDLS and CDR2 YYNGEE. For the CDR3, the DNA is TGTGCCAGCAGCGTGGTAGGGGGCTCAAACTATGGCTACACCTTC. Protein: CASSVVGGSNYGYTF.

The chain recombines TRBV6-1 with TRBJ1-2; the D is unclear. Germline CDR1 and CDR2: MNHNS and SASEGT. V was pared by 6 bases and J by 4 bases, with 18 bases between. The CDR3 runs to 15 residues. The CDR3 DNA sequence: TGTGCCAGCAGCACCGACTTATCCGGAACCTATGGCTACACCTTC. Its protein is CASSTDLSGTYGYTF.